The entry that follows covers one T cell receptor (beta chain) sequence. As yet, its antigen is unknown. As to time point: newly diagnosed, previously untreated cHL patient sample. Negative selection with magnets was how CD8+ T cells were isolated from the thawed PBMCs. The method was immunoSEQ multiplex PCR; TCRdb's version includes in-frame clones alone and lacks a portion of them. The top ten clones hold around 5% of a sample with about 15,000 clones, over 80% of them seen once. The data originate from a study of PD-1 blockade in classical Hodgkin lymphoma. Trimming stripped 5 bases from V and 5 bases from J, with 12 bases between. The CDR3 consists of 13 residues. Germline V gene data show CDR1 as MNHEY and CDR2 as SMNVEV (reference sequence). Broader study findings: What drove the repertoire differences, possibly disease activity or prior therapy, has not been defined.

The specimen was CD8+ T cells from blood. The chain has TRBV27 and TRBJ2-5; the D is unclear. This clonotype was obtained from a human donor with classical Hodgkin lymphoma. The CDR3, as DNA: TGTGCCAGCAGTGGTCCGGACGTGGAGACCCAGTACTTC. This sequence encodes CASSGPDVETQYF.